Each of the 12 T cell receptor beta chains below was sequenced from the same sample in a study of blood T cell repertoires in COVID-19. Measured with immunoSEQ multiplex PCR; TCRdb has only the in-frame clones, and not every one. The table lists approximately 400,000 clones, 87% of them singletons. The sequencing sample was made of PBMCs or T cells enriched from blood (not recorded which). Receptors were obtained from a man aged 25 to 40 who had recovered from COVID-19.

V and J are TRBV18 and TRBJ2-7; TRBD1 matches at 7 bases. Germline V lookup: CDR1 KGHSH, CDR2 LQKENI. V was pared by 5 bases and J by 0 bases, with 7 bases of the junction left unmatched. The CDR3 contains 15 residues. The CDR3 is CASSRGQSNSYEQYF. CDR3 bases: TGTGCCAGCTCAAGGGGACAGTCAAACTCCTACGAGCAGTACTTC.

J is TRBJ1-1 and V is TRBV10-3, with D uncertain. The V end was cut by 0 bases, the J end by 4 bases, with 9 bases between. From germline, CDR1 is ENHRY and CDR2 SYGVKD. The CDR3 loop spans 14 amino acids. The chain's CDR3 is CAISESGGATEAFF. The DNA for the CDR3 is TGTGCCATCAGTGAGTCGGGTGGAGCCACTGAAGCTTTCTTT.

The chain joins TRBV5-6 to TRBJ2-3; TRBD2 matches at 8 bases. CDR1 and CDR2 from the germline V gene are SGHDT and YYEEEE. Trimming took 2 bases from V and 5 from J; bases not matched to a gene: 4. The CDR3 runs 14 residues. CDR3 sequence reads: CASSFTSGVDTQYF. The CDR3 nucleotides read TGTGCCAGCAGCTTTACTAGCGGCGTAGATACGCAGTATTTT.

The chain recombines TRBV15 with TRBJ2-2; 12 bases align to TRBD1. Trimming cost V 1 base and J 6 bases; bases outside gene matches: 3. CDR3 length equals 16 residues. The germline gives CDR1 LNHNV, CDR2 YYDKDF (reference sequence). CDR3 in DNA: TGTGCCACCAGCAGAGGGGGACAGGGGGCGGCCGGGGAGCTGTTTTTT. Its translation: CATSRGGQGAAGELFF. The whole variable domain, filled in from reference TRBV15 and TRBJ2-2, reads DAMVIQNPRYQVTQFGKPVTLSCSQTLNHNVMYWYQQKSSQAPKLLFHYYDKDFNNEADTPDNFQSRRPNTSFCFLDIRSPGLGDTAMYLCATSRGGQGAAGELFFGEGSRLTVL.

J is TRBJ1-1 and V is TRBV18, with TRBD1 identical over 7 bases. J was trimmed by 4 bases and V by 1 base; bases with no gene match: 3. The germline V gene encodes CDR1 KGHSH and CDR2 LQKENI. This CDR3 is built from 14 residues. The CDR3 loop is CASSPQTGATEAFF. In DNA, the CDR3 is TGTGCCAGCTCACCACAAACAGGGGCCACTGAAGCTTTCTTT.

This rearrangement joins TRBV10-3 to TRBJ1-3; TRBD1 agrees at 8 bases. The CDR3 spans 16 residues. V shed 2 bases and J 2 bases; nucleotides not matched to a gene: 5. CDR1 ENHRY and CDR2 SYGVKD come from the germline V gene. CDR3 sequence reads: CAISETGQGAGNTIYF. The CDR3 DNA sequence: TGTGCCATCAGTGAGACCGGACAGGGTGCTGGAAACACCATATATTTT.

V gene TRBV5-4 combines with J gene TRBJ1-5; D is unclear. This CDR3 comprises 13 residues. CDR1 is SGHNT and CDR2 is YYREEE in the germline V gene (reference sequence). V gave up 4 bases and J gave up 7 bases, with 12 bases separating them. CDR3 residues: CASSLDTAQPQHF. The CDR3 nucleotides are TGTGCCAGCAGCCTCGACACAGCCCAGCCCCAGCATTTT.

This clone occurred once. The chain is built from TRBV7-2 and TRBJ2-7; 12 positions match TRBD1. The CDR3 runs 19 residues. After removal of 2 bases from V and 3 bases from J, the junction contained 14 bases not matched to a gene. In germline, CDR1 is SGHTA, CDR2 FQGNSA. CDR3 nucleotides: TGTGCCAGCAGCTTATGGGGGACAGGGGGCGGCTCCGTCGGCTACGAGCAGTACTTC. Amino acid sequence: CASSLWGTGGGSVGYEQYF. The full variable domain, in which reference TRBV7-2 and TRBJ2-7 provide the parts outside the CDR3, is GAGVSQSPSNKVTEKGKDVELRCDPISGHTALYWYRQSLGQGLEFLIYFQGNSAPDKSGLPSDRFSAERTGGSVSTLTIQRTQQEDSAVYLCASSLWGTGGGSVGYEQYFGPGTRLTVT.

This CDR3 is CASSQSLRPGQGQNGSPLHF. CDR3 nucleotides: TGCGCCAGCAGCCAATCCCTAAGACCGGGACAGGGACAAAACGGGTCACCCCTCCACTTT. The J gene is TRBJ1-6, the V gene TRBV4-1; TRBD1 agrees at 9 bases. The junction had 21 bases not matched to a gene; V was cut back by 2 bases and J by 10 bases. From germline, CDR1 is MGHRA and CDR2 YSYEKL. The CDR3 sequence is 20 residues long.

The V gene is TRBV18, the J gene TRBJ1-1; 7 nucleotides align to TRBD1. The CDR3 spans 13 residues. With 3 bases clipped from V and 5 bases from J, the junction kept 3 bases outside the gene matches. In germline, CDR1 is KGHSH, CDR2 LQKENI. CDR3 nucleotide sequence: TGTGCCAGCTCACCCCAGGGGGAGACTGAAGCTTTCTTT. As protein: CASSPQGETEAFF.

The chain recombines TRBV7-2 with TRBJ1-2; unclear D gene. CDR1 is SGHTA, CDR2 FQGNSA, per germline. The V end lost 5 bases, the J end lost 4 bases, and 17 bases lay between the germline ends. There are 15 residues in the CDR3. Written as DNA, the CDR3 is TGTGCCAGCAGCCCGAGGAGCACCTTTTCCTATGGCTACACCTTC. It translates to CASSPRSTFSYGYTF. The whole variable domain, remainder taken from reference TRBV7-2 and TRBJ1-2, is GAGVSQSPSNKVTEKGKDVELRCDPISGHTALYWYRQSLGQGLEFLIYFQGNSAPDKSGLPSDRFSAERTGGSVSTLTIQRTQQEDSAVYLCASSPRSTFSYGYTFGSGTRLTVV.

V and J are TRBV5-4 and TRBJ2-5, with no clear D. Germline V CDR1 and CDR2: SGHNT, YYREEE (reference sequence). This CDR3 contains 13 residues. V was clipped by 6 bases and J by 2 bases, with 11 bases between them. This CDR3 is CASNPGQQETQYF. The CDR3 bases are TGTGCCAGCAACCCTGGGCAGCAAGAGACCCAGTACTTC.